This T cell receptor (beta chain) was profiled in a study of early T cells in non-severe SARS-CoV-2 infection. Study conclusions and caveats: Private and CD4 specificities were missed by VDJdb matching, which favored anti-spike CD8 responses.

Germline V gene lookup returns CDR1 SGHVS and CDR2 FNYEAQ. This CDR3 has 16 residues. Trimming shortened V by 0 bases and J by 3 bases, and 15 bases separated the two germline ends. As to this clonotype: Its target is unknown.

Separate cDNA molecules each had unique molecular identifiers attached to them. TCRdb reprocessed the 5' RACE reads with MiXCR, giving one entry per CDR3 protein. The sample has 90,000 or so distinct CDR3 sequences; around 14% are singletons. The sequence derives from an adult who was a healthcare worker with PCR-confirmed SARS-CoV-2 infection or an uninfected control (not recorded which). The V gene is TRBV7-6, the J gene TRBJ2-7; either TRBD1 or TRBD2 may supply D (5 bases each). The source material was whole blood. CDR3 protein: CASSLAGKGNYYEQYF. The CDR3 nucleotides are TGTGCCAGCAGCTTAGCCGGGAAGGGGAACTACTACGAGCAGTACTTC. The full variable domain, with the rest looked up from reference TRBV7-6 and TRBJ2-7, is GAGVSQSPRYKVTKRGQDVALRCDPISGHVSLYWYRQALGQGPEFLTYFNYEAQQDKSGLPNDRFSAERPEGSISTLTIQRTEQRDSAMYRCASSLAGKGNYYEQYFGPGTRLTVT.